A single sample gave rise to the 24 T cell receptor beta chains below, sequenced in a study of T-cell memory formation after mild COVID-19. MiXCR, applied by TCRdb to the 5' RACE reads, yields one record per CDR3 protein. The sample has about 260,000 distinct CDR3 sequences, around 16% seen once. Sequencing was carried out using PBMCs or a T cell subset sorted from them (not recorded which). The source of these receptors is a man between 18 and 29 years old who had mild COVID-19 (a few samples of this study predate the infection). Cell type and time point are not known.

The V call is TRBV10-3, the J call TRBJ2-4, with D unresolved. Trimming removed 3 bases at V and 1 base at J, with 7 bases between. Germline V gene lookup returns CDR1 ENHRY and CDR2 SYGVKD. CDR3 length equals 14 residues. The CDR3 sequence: CAISEMGAKNIQYF. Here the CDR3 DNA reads TGTGCCATCAGTGAAATGGGGGCCAAAAACATTCAGTACTTC.

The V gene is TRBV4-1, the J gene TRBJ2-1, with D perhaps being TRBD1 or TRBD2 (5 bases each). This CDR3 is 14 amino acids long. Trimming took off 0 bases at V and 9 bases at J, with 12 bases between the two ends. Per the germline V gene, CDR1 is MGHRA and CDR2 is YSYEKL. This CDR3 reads CASSQEGVRGEQFF. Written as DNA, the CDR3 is TGCGCCAGCAGCCAAGAGGGTGTGAGGGGTGAGCAGTTCTTC.

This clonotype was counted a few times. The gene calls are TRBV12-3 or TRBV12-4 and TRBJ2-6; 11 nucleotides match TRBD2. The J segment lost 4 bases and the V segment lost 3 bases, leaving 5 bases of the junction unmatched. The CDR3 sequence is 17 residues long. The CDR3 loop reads CASSFPSGGTGANVLTF. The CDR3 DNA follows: TGTGCCAGCAGTTTTCCTAGCGGGGGGACGGGGGCCAACGTCCTGACTTTC.

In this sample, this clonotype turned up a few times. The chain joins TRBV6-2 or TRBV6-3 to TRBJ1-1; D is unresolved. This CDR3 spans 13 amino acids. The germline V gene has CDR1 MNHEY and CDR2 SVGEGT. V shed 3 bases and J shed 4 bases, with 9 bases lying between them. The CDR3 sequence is CASSYEGFTEAFF. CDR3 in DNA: TGTGCCAGCAGTTATGAGGGATTCACTGAAGCTTTCTTT.

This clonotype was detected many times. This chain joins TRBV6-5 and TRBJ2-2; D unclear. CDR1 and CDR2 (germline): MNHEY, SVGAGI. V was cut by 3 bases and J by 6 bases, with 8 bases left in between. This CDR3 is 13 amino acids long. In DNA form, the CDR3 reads TGTGCCAGCAGTTATCTACCCCCCGGGGAGCTGTTTTTT. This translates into CASSYLPPGELFF.

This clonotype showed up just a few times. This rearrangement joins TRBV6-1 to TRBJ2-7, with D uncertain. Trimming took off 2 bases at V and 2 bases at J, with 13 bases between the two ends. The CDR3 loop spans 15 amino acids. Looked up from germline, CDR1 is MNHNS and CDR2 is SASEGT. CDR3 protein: CASSEYSVITYEQYF. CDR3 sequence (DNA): TGTGCCAGCAGTGAATACAGCGTCATTACCTACGAGCAGTACTTC.

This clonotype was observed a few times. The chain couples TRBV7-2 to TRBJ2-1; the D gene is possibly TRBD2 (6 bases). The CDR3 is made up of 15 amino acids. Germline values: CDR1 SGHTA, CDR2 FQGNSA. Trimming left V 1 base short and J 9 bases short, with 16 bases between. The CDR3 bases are TGTGCCAGCAGCTTAGACCGGGGGTGGGGTGTTGAGCAGTTCTTC. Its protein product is CASSLDRGWGVEQFF.

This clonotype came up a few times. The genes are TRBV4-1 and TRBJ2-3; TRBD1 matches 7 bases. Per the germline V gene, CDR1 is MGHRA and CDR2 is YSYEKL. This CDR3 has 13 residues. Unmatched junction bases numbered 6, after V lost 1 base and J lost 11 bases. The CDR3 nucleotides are TGCGCCAGCAGCCAAGTTTTCTCAGGGGGGCAGTATTTT. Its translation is CASSQVFSGGQYF.

The CDR3 DNA reads TGCACCGGCAGTCTTCTGTGGTGGGGGCATCGGGGAGCTTTCTTT. Its translation is CTGSLLWWGHRGAFF. The chain links TRBV20-1 to TRBJ1-1, with a tentative D call TRBD1 (6 bases). The length of the CDR3 is 15 residues. The germline V gene encodes CDR1 DFQATT and CDR2 SNEGSKA (reference sequence).

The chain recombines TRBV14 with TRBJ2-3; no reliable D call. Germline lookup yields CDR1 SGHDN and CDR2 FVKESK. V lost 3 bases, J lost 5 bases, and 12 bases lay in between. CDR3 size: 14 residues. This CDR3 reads CASSHGVLGDTQYF. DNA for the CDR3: TGTGCCAGCAGCCATGGGGTTCTCGGAGATACGCAGTATTTT.

The CDR3: CATGARFNQPQHF. CDR3 bases: TGTGCCACTGGAGCAAGATTCAATCAGCCCCAGCATTTT. This chain connects TRBV6-5 to TRBJ1-5; D not certain. V was trimmed by 10 bases and J by 3 bases, leaving 13 bases between them. There are 13 residues in the CDR3. Germline assignment: CDR1 MNHEY and CDR2 SVGAGI.

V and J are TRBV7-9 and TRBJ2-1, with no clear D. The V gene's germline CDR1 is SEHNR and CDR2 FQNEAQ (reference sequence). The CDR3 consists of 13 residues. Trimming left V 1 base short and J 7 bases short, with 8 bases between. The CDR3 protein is CASSLEVGNEQFF. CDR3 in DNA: TGTGCCAGCAGCTTAGAAGTAGGTAATGAGCAGTTCTTC.

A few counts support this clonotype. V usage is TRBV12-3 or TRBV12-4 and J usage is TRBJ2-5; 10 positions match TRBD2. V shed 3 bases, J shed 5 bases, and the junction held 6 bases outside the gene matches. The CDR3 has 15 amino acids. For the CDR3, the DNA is TGTGCCAGCAGTTTGGTAGCGGGGGGCTGGGAGACCCAGTACTTC. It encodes CASSLVAGGWETQYF.

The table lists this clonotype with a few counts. The CDR3 sequence: CASSPGGYRETQYF. For the CDR3, the DNA is TGTGCCAGCAGCCCCGGGGGGTACCGAGAGACCCAGTACTTC. The J gene is TRBJ2-5, the V gene TRBV7-7; 7 bases are shared with TRBD2. The CDR3 loop spans 14 amino acids. V lost 5 bases, J lost 4 bases, and 7 bases stayed unmatched. Germline V gene sequence: CDR1 SSHAT, CDR2 FNYEAQ (reference sequence).

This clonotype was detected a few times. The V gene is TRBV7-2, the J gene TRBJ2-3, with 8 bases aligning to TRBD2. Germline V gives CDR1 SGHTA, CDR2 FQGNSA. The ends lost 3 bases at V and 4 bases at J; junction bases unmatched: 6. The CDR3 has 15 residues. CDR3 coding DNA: TGTGCCAGCAGCTTTTTCGGGGGGGAAGCAGATACGCAGTATTTT. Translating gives CASSFFGGEADTQYF.

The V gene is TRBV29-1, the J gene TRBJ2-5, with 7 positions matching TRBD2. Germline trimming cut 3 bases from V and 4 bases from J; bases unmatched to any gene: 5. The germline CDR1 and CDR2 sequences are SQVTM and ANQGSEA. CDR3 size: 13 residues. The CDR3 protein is CSVDNIAGETQYF. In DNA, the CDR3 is TGCAGCGTTGACAATATAGCGGGAGAGACCCAGTACTTC.

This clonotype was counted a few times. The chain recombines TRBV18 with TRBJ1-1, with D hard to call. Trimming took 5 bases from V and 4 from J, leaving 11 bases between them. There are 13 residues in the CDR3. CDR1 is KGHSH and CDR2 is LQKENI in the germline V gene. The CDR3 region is CASSITGSTEAFF. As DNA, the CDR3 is TGTGCCAGCTCAATCACGGGGAGCACTGAAGCTTTCTTT.

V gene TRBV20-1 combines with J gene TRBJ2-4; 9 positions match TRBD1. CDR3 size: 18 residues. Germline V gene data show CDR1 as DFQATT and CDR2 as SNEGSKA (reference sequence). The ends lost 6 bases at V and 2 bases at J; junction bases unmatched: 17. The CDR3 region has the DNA TGCAGTGCGACTCCGGGACAGGGATTTTTTCAGACCAAAAACATTCAGTACTTC. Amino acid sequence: CSATPGQGFFQTKNIQYF.

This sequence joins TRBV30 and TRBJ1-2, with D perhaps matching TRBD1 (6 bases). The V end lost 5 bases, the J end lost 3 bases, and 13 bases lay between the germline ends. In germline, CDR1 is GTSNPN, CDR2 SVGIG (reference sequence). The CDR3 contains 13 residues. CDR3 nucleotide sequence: TGTGCCTGGGAAACAGGGAACGACTATGGCTACACCTTC. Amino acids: CAWETGNDYGYTF.

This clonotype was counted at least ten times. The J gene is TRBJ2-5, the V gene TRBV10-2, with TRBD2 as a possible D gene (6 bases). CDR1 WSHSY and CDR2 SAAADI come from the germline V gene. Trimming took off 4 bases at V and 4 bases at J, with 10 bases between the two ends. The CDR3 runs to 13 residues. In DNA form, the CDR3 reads TGCGCCAGCAGTGGGGACTCGCGAGAGACCCAGTACTTC. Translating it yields CASSGDSRETQYF.

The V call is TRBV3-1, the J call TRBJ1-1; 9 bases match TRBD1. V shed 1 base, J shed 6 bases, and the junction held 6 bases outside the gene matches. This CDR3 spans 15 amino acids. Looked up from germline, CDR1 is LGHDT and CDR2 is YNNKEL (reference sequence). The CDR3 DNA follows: TGTGCCAGCAGCCAAGGTTCCACAGGGGGCCCTGAAGCTTTCTTT. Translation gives CASSQGSTGGPEAFF.

The CDR3: CASRPGLSTDTQYF. Here the CDR3 DNA reads TGTGCCAGCAGACCGGGACTTTCCACAGATACGCAGTATTTT. This chain connects TRBV6-2 or TRBV6-3 to TRBJ2-3, with TRBD2 as a possible D gene (6 bases). V dropped 6 bases and J dropped 2 bases, with 12 bases sitting between them. The CDR3 contains 14 residues. Germline V gives CDR1 MNHEY, CDR2 SVGEGT.

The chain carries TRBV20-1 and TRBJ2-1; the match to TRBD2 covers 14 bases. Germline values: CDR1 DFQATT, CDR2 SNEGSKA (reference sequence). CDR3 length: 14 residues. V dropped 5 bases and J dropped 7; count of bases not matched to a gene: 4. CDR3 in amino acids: CSAPTSGGANEQFF. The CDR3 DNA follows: TGCAGTGCTCCGACTAGCGGGGGGGCTAATGAGCAGTTCTTC.

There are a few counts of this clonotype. The DNA for the CDR3 is TGTGCCAGCAGTTTAGGGAAGAGAGCTCCTGGAAACACCATATATTTT. Translating it yields CASSLGKRAPGNTIYF. The chain is built from TRBV12-3 or TRBV12-4 and TRBJ1-3; D ambiguous. This CDR3 comprises 16 residues. V was shortened by 1 base and J by 2 bases, with 12 bases between the two germline ends.